The source of this TCR beta chain is a study of Graves' ophthalmopathy and Graves' hyperthyroidism. Study-wide results and limits: Both an approximately 69% sensitivity and an approximately 72% specificity characterized the model's predictions of ophthalmopathy progression.

Beta-chain TCR CDR3 regions were amplified from RNA transcripts. First-round RT-PCR with HTBI primers preceded a second-round multiplex PCR. TCRdb redid the calling of the multiplex PCR reads with MiXCR, one entry per CDR3 protein. The sample holds hundreds of thousands of distinct CDR3 sequences; 35% to 45% are singletons and the top ten take more than 2.5%. V trimming: 7 bases; J trimming: 5 bases; junction bases outside the gene matches: 8. CDR1 and CDR2 (germline): SNHLY, FYNNEI. This CDR3 contains 14 residues. This clonotype was seen ten or more times. Its antigen is still unknown. This TCR came from an adult man with Graves' ophthalmopathy. The rearrangement links TRBV2 to TRBJ2-5; 9 bases agree with TRBD1. The sample consisted of peripheral blood. CDR3 bases: TGTGCCAGCACCTCCGGGACAGGGTGGGAGACCCAGTACTTC. Translating it yields CASTSGTGWETQYF.